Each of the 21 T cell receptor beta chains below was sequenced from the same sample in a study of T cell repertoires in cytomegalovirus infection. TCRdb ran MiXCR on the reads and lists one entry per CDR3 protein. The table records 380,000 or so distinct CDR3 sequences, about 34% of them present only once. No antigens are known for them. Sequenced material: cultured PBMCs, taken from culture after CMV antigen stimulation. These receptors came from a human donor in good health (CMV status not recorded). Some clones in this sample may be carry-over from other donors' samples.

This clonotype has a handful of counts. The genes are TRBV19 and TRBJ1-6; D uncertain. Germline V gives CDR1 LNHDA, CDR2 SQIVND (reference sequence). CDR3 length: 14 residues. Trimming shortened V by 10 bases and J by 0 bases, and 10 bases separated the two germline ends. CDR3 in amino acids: CATALSSYNSPLHF. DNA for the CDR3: TGTGCCACCGCCTTGAGCTCCTATAATTCACCCCTCCACTTT.

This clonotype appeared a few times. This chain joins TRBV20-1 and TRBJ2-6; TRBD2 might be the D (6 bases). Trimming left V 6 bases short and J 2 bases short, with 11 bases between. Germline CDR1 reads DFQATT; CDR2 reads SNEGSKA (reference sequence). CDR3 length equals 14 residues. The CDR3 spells CSATPGAGANVLTF. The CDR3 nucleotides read TGCAGTGCGACCCCGGGGGCTGGGGCCAACGTCCTGACTTTC.

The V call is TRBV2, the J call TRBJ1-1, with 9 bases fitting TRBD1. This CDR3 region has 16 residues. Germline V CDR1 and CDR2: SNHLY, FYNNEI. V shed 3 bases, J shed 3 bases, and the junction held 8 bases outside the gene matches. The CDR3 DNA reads TGTGCCAGCAGTGAGAACAGGGGGCGAGTGGACACTGAAGCTTTCTTT. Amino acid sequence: CASSENRGRVDTEAFF.

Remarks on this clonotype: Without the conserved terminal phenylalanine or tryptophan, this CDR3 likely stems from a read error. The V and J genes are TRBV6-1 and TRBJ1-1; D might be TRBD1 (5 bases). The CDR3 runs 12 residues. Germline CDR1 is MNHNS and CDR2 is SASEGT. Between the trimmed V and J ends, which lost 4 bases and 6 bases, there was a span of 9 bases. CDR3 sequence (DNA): TGTGCCAGCAGTGGGGGGGTCCCTGAAGCTTTCCTT. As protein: CASSGGVPEAFL.

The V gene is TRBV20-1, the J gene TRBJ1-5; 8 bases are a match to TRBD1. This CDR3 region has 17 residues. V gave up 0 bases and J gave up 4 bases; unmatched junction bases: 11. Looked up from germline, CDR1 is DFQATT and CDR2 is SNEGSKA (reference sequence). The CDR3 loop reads CSARDTLGQGPNQPQHF. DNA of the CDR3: TGCAGTGCTAGAGATACTCTAGGACAGGGCCCTAATCAGCCCCAGCATTTT.

The CDR3, as DNA: TGTGCCAGCAGTTCACATCTGGGTTCACCTCAGCCCCAGCATTTT. The encoded protein is CASSSHLGSPQPQHF. J is TRBJ1-5 and V is TRBV27; unclear D gene. This CDR3 region has 15 residues. CDR1 is MNHEY and CDR2 is SMNVEV in the germline V gene (reference sequence). V lost 4 bases, J lost 6 bases, and 16 bases lay in between.

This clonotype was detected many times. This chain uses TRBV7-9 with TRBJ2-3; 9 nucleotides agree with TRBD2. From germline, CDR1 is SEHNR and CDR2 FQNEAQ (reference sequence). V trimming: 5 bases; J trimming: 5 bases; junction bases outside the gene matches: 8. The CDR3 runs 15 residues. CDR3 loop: CASSPSGNSGDTQYF. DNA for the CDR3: TGTGCCAGCAGCCCTAGCGGGAACTCCGGAGATACGCAGTATTTT.

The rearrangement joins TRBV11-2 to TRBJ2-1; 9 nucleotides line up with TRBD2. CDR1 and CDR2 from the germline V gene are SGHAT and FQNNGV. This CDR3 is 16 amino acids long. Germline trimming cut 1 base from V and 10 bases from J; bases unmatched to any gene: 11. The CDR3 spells CASSLVTSGYPGEQFF. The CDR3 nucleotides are TGTGCCAGCAGCTTAGTGACTAGCGGTTATCCGGGGGAGCAGTTCTTC.

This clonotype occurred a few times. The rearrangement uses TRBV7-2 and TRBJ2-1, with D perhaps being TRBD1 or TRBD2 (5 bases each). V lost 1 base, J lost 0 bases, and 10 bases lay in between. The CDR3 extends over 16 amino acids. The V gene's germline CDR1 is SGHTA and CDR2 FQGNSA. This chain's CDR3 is CASSLVPGSSYNEQFF. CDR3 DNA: TGTGCCAGCAGCTTAGTGCCAGGGAGCTCCTACAATGAGCAGTTCTTC.

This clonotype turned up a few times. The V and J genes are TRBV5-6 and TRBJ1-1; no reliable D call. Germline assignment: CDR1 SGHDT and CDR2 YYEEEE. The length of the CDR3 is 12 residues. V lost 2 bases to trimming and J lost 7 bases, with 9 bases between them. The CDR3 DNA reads TGTGCCAGCAGCTTTTCAAGGGATGAAGCTTTCTTT. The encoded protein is CASSFSRDEAFF.

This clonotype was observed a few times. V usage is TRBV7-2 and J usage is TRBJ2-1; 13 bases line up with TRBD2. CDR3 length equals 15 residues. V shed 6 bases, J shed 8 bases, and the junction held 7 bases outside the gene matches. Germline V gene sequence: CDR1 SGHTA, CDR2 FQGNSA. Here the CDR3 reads CASSQGLAGAYEQFF. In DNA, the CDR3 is TGTGCCAGCAGTCAAGGACTAGCGGGGGCTTATGAGCAGTTCTTC.

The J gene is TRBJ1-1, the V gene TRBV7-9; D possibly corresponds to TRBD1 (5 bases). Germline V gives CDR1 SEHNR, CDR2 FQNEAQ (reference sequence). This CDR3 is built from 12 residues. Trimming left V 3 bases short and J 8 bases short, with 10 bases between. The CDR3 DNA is TGTGCCAGCAGCTTTGGGGGATCGGAAGCTTTCTTT. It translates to CASSFGGSEAFF.

Here the CDR3 reads CASGLIAGDNEQFF. CDR3 sequence (DNA): TGTGCTAGTGGTTTGATAGCGGGAGACAATGAGCAGTTCTTC. V and J are TRBV12-5 and TRBJ2-1, with 9 bases identical to TRBD2. The CDR3 has 14 amino acids. V was pared by 2 bases and J by 5 bases, with 1 base of the junction left unmatched. Germline V gives CDR1 LGHNT, CDR2 FRNRAP.

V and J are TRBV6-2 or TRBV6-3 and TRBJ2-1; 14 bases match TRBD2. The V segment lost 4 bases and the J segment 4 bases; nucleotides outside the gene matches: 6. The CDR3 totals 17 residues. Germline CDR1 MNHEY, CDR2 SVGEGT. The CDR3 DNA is TGTGCCAGCAGTTTGGGACTAGCGGGAGTCGTGTACAATGAGCAGTTCTTC. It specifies CASSLGLAGVVYNEQFF.

The CDR3 nucleotides are TGTGCCAGTACGGCACAGGGACGGCGCTACAATGAGCAGTTCTTC. It is translated as CASTAQGRRYNEQFF. The rearrangement links TRBV19 to TRBJ2-1, with TRBD1 as a possible D gene (6 bases). This CDR3 has 15 amino acids. Germline values: CDR1 LNHDA, CDR2 SQIVND (reference sequence). Trimming took 7 bases from V and 3 from J, leaving 16 bases between them. Variable domain in full (rest from reference TRBV19 and TRBJ2-1): DGGITQSPKYLFRKEGQNVTLSCEQNLNHDAMYWYRQDPGQGLRLIYYSQIVNDFQKGDIAEGYSVSREKKESFPLTVTSAQKNPTAFYLCASTAQGRRYNEQFFGPGTRLTVL.

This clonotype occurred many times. The CDR3 sequence: CASSLFRTDTQYF. For the CDR3, the DNA is TGTGCCAGCAGCTTGTTTCGCACAGATACGCAGTATTTT. This chain links TRBV7-2 with TRBJ2-3; D not resolved. The CDR3 is 13 amino acids. V lost 3 bases, J lost 1 base, and 5 bases lay in between. Germline loops: CDR1 SGHTA, CDR2 FQGNSA.

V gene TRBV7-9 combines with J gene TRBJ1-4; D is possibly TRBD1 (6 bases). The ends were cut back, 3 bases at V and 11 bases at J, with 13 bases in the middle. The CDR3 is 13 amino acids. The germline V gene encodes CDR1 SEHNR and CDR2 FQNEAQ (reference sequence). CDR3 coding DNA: TGTGCCAGCAGCTTTCAGGGGCCGGGGAAACTGTTTTTT. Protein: CASSFQGPGKLFF.

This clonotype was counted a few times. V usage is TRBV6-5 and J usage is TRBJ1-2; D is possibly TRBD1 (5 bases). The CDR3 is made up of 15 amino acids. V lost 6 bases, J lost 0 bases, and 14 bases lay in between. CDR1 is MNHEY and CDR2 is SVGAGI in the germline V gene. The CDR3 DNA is TGTGCCAGCAGGGGGAACGACAGAGCTAACTATGGCTACACCTTC. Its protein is CASRGNDRANYGYTF.

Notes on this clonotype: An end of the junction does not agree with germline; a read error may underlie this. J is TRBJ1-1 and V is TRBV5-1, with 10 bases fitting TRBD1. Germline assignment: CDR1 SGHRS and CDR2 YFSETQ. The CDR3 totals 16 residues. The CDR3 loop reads CASSSGQGEANAEAFF. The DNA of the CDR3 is TGCGCCAGCAGCTCTGGACAGGGGGAGGCGAACGCTGAAGCTTTCTTT.

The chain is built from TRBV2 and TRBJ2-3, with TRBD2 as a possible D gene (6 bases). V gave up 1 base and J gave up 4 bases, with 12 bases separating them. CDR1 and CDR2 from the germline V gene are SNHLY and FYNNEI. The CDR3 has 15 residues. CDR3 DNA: TGTGCCAGCAGTGAAGTTATTTCTAGCGCAGATACGCAGTATTTT. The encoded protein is CASSEVISSADTQYF. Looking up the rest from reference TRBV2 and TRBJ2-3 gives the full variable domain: EPEVTQTPSHQVTQMGQEVILRCVPISNHLYFYWYRQILGQKVEFLVSFYNNEISEKSEIFDDQFSVERPDGSNFTLKIRSTKLEDSAMYFCASSEVISSADTQYFGPGTRLTVL.

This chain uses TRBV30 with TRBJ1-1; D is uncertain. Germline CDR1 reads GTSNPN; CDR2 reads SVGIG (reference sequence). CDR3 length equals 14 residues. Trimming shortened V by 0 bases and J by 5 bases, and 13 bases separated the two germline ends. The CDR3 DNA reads TGTGCCTGGAGTGTACCGGCCCAAGGGACTGAAGCTTTCTTT. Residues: CAWSVPAQGTEAFF.